This T cell receptor (beta chain) was found in a study of T cell changes during pregnancy in multiple sclerosis. Here immunoSEQ multiplex PCR was the method, and the copy in TCRdb shows in-frame clones only, minus some. The top ten hold 2% to 2.5% of the sample, which has tens of thousands of clones, roughly 96% seen once. CDR1 is SGHAT and CDR2 is FQNNGV in the germline V gene. V lost 5 bases and J lost 1; bases outside the gene matches: 19. The CDR3 has 19 residues. The sequence was obtained from a female donor with multiple sclerosis, enrolled in a pregnancy study. The specimen was CD8+ T cells from peripheral blood mononuclear cells, collected after pregnancy. The chain recombines TRBV11-2 with TRBJ2-5, with 7 bases lining up with TRBD2. DNA of the CDR3: TGTGCCAGCAGCGGCCCCGATAGCGGCCTGGGAGGGACCCAAGAGACCCAGTACTTC. Its protein is CASSGPDSGLGGTQETQYF. Full variable domain (missing parts from reference TRBV11-2 and TRBJ2-5): EAGVAQSPRYKIIEKRQSVAFWCNPISGHATLYWYQQILGQGPKLLIQFQNNGVVDDSQLPKDRFSAERLKGVDSTLKIQPAKLEDSAVYLCASSGPDSGLGGTQETQYFGPGTRLLVL.